This TCR beta chain appears in the sequencing data of a study of T-cell reconstitution after alpha-beta-depleted transplantation in children. TCRbeta library preparation incorporated unique molecular identifiers. A single record per CDR3 protein comes from TCRdb applying MiXCR to the PCR reads. The repertoire has fewer than 700,000 distinct CDR3 sequences, about 21% of them found once; the top ten carry 11% to 15%. The germline V gene has CDR1 MNHEY and CDR2 SVGEGT. The CDR3 is 11 amino acids. V lost 2 bases and J 9 bases, leaving 5 bases between the germline ends. Sequenced material: PBMCs, mostly from graft donor cells, taken 360 days after TCRalphabeta/CD19-depleted stem cell transplant. This receptor was identified in a boy younger than two who had a stem cell transplant for acute myeloid leukemia, so the T cells may come from the graft donor. The chain carries TRBV6-2 or TRBV6-3 and TRBJ2-1; no clear D. As DNA, the CDR3 is TGTGCCAGCAGTTACAAAAGTGAGCAGTTCTTC. Protein product: CASSYKSEQFF.